This T cell receptor beta chain appears in the sequencing data of a study of Ad26.COV2.S vaccination and SARS-CoV-2 variants. This sample's treatment: about 20 received Ad26.COV2.S at low or high dose, single or two shots; several received placebo; per-sample allocation not given. Sampling took place 63 days after the first vaccine or placebo injection. The CDR3 is 14 amino acids. Trimming cost V 1 base and J 3 bases, with 7 bases left between them. Germline V gives CDR1 SGHNT, CDR2 YYREEE (reference sequence). Some clones are missing from TCRdb's copy, which holds only in-frame ones; the method was immunoSEQ multiplex PCR. The table lists about 260,000 clones, around nine tenths of them singletons.

This receptor was obtained from a person between 18 and 59 years old who received the Ad26.COV2.S COVID-19 vaccine or a placebo. The chain uses TRBV5-4 and TRBJ1-4; D may be TRBD1 (5 bases). The specimen was peripheral blood, collected in a trial of Ad26.COV2.S vaccine versus placebo. The CDR3 region is CASSLMTANEKLFF. For the CDR3, the DNA is TGTGCCAGCAGCTTGATGACAGCTAATGAAAAACTGTTTTTT.